The clone carrying this T cell receptor (beta chain) was detected a few times. The antigen remains unidentified. The data stem from a study of human T cells and chemical hapten exposure. Looking at the study overall: Recorded diagnoses among the mostly female patients were alopecia areata, totalis or universalis.

Findings and limits, study-wide: Expanded TCRs showed more large CDR3 clusters than pre-sensitization or healthy control sets.

As for time point: patch test 2, 6 weeks after DPC sensitization. Treatment indicated: therapeutic diphenylcyclopropenone sensitization with weekly scalp DPC. Unfractionated whole blood yielded total RNA. TCRdb redid the calling of the RACE reads with MiXCR, one entry per CDR3 protein. Of a few hundred thousand distinct CDR3 sequences in the sample, about 6.3% were seen once. Between the trimmed V and J ends, which lost 1 base and 6 bases, there was a span of 16 bases. This CDR3 is 15 amino acids long. From germline, CDR1 is MDHEN and CDR2 SYDVKM. V and J are TRBV28 and TRBJ2-7; D possibly corresponds to TRBD1 (6 bases). This receptor was identified in a woman aged 18-29 years with alopecia areata. Some clones in this sample may be carry-over from other donors' samples. The starting material was whole blood, obtained in connection with sensitization to the hapten diphenylcyclopropenone (DPC). CDR3 loop: CASSLSGQGVPEQYF. The CDR3 DNA is TGTGCCAGCAGTTTATCGGGACAAGGGGTCCCCGAGCAGTACTTC.